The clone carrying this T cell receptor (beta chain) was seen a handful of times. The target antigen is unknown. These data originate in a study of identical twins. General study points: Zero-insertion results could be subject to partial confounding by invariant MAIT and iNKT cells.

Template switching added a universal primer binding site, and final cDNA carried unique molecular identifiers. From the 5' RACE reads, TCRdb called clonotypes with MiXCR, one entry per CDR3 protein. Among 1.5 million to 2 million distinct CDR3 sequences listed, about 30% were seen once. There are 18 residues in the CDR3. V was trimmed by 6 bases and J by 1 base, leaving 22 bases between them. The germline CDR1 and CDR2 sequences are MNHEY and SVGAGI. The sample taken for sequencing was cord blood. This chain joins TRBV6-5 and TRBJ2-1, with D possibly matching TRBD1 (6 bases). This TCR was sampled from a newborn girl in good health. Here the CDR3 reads CASSRTHPDRLSYNEQFF. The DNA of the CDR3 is TGTGCCAGCAGCCGGACCCATCCAGACAGGTTGTCCTACAATGAGCAGTTCTTC.